Listed below are T cell receptor beta chains from one sample, sequenced in a study of T cells in localized non-small cell lung cancer. Profiled with immunoSEQ multiplex PCR; TCRdb holds only in-frame clones, not every one. The table lists around 23,000 clones, over 75% of them singletons. The sequencing here drew on peripheral blood mononuclear cells, taken before any cancer treatment. The origin of the receptors is a male donor aged 60 or over with stage II lung adenocarcinoma. Both conserved end residues are part of each CDR3. The D gene is left open where the match is weak. Clone size, where shown, is once, few, many, or a class for clones that have expanded.

v_gene	abundance	j_gene	d_gene	CDR3aa	CDR3nt
TRBV9	.	TRBJ2-1	.	CASSVEGGVYNEQFF	TGTGCCAGCAGCGTAGAGGGCGGAGTTTACAATGAGCAGTTCTTC
TRBV5-1	.	TRBJ1-5	.	CASSLVAGDQPQHF	TGCGCCAGCAGCTTGGTGGCAGGGGATCAGCCCCAGCATTTT
TRBV5-1	once	TRBJ1-1	.	CASSFSPGGSTEAFF	TGCGCCAGCAGCTTCAGTCCGGGCGGGAGCACTGAAGCTTTCTTT
TRBV15	.	TRBJ2-5	TRBD1	CATSLRQGFVETQYF	TGTGCCACCAGCCTTCGACAGGGGTTTGTGGAGACCCAGTACTTC
TRBV28	.	TRBJ2-1	TRBD1	CASSLFRDSQFF	TGTGCCAGCAGTTTATTCCGGGACAGCCAGTTCTTC
TRBV5-1	.	TRBJ2-7	.	CASSQGLSYEQYF	TGCGCCAGCAGTCAGGGACTCTCCTACGAGCAGTACTTC
TRBV28	.	TRBJ2-7	TRBD1	CASSPGTGLFYEQYF	TGTGCCAGCAGCCCTGGGACAGGCCTCTTCTACGAGCAGTACTTC
TRBV6-1	.	TRBJ2-3	.	CASSEAPGRSMDTQYF	TGTGCCAGCAGTGAAGCACCGGGAAGGTCCATGGATACGCAGTATTTT
TRBV29-1	.	TRBJ1-2	TRBD1	CSVNEGQVYGYTF	TGCAGCGTCAACGAGGGACAGGTCTATGGCTACACCTTC
TRBV29-1	.	TRBJ2-2	TRBD1	CSARSDRVTGELFF	TGCAGCGCCCGATCCGACAGGGTAACCGGGGAGCTGTTTTTT
TRBV6-6	.	TRBJ2-3	.	CASIPLGRLDTDTQYF	TGTGCCAGCATCCCACTGGGACGACTTGACACAGATACGCAGTATTTT
TRBV11-2	few	TRBJ2-1	TRBD2	CASSSTREGPNEQFF	TGTGCCAGCAGCTCCACCCGGGAGGGGCCCAATGAGCAGTTCTTC
TRBV28	.	TRBJ2-1	TRBD1	CASSATGGTYNEQFF	TGTGCCAGCAGTGCCACAGGGGGAACCTACAATGAGCAGTTCTTC